The 8 T cell receptor beta chains given below trace back to one sample, sequenced in a study of radiotherapy plus CTLA-4 blockade in lung cancer. Measured with immunoSEQ multiplex PCR; TCRdb has only the in-frame clones, and not every one. The table shows 120,000 or so clones, with approximately 80% occurring only once. Sample: peripheral blood, taken from a patient treated with radiotherapy plus ipilimumab. The origin of the receptors is a human donor with non-small cell lung cancer who had a partial response to radiotherapy plus ipilimumab.

V and J are TRBV13 and TRBJ1-6, with D possibly matching TRBD1 (6 bases). V was pared by 5 bases and J by 8 bases, with 28 bases between. The length of the CDR3 is 19 residues. The germline V gene has CDR1 PRHDT and CDR2 FYEKMQ (reference sequence). The CDR3 region is CASSGSPKATGTIYSPLHF. The CDR3 nucleotides read TGTGCCAGCAGCGGAAGCCCCAAAGCAACAGGGACAATATATTCACCCCTCCACTTT.

Details on this clone: The same CDR3 is also encoded by other DNA sequences in this sample. The chain is built from TRBV19 and TRBJ2-1, with a weak D call TRBD2 (5 bases). The CDR3 has 15 residues. The V gene lost 2 bases and the J gene lost 2 bases, with 10 bases spanning the gap. Germline V gene sequence: CDR1 LNHDA, CDR2 SQIVND (reference sequence). CDR3 sequence reads: CASSITGNPYNEQFF. The DNA for the CDR3 is TGTGCCAGTAGTATAACGGGGAACCCCTACAATGAGCAGTTCTTC.

Written as DNA, the CDR3 is TGTGCCAGCAGTCTAACTAGCGGGAAAAGCGAGCAGTACGTC. This codes for CASSLTSGKSEQYV. The chain has TRBV28 and TRBJ2-7; 10 bases map to TRBD2. The trim removed 5 bases at V and 6 bases at J, leaving 7 bases unmatched. CDR3 length equals 14 residues. Germline-derived CDR1 and CDR2 are MDHEN and SYDVKM.

J is TRBJ2-3 and V is TRBV19; 7 positions match TRBD2. This CDR3 is 13 amino acids long. Trimming removed 6 bases from V and 2 bases from J; junction bases left unmatched: 2. CDR1 is LNHDA, CDR2 SQIVND, per germline (reference sequence). The CDR3 is CASRRGSTDTQYF. CDR3 coding DNA: TGTGCCAGTAGGCGGGGGTCCACAGATACGCAGTATTTT. Looking up the rest from reference TRBV19 and TRBJ2-3 gives the full variable domain: DGGITQSPKYLFRKEGQNVTLSCEQNLNHDAMYWYRQDPGQGLRLIYYSQIVNDFQKGDIAEGYSVSREKKESFPLTVTSAQKNPTAFYLCASRRGSTDTQYFGPGTRLTVL.

The chain links TRBV19 to TRBJ1-2; D unclear. The CDR3 has 13 amino acids. V lost 4 bases and J lost 4, with 10 bases in between. Germline values: CDR1 LNHDA, CDR2 SQIVND (reference sequence). The CDR3 DNA follows: TGTGCCAGTAGTAGAACAGCATCCTATGGCTACACCTTC. Translated, it gives CASSRTASYGYTF.

This clone is labeled medium-sized. This CDR3 reads CASRGQGTDQPQHF. The CDR3 DNA reads as TGTGCCAGCCGGGGACAGGGAACGGATCAGCCCCAGCATTTT. The chain is built from TRBV28 and TRBJ1-5, with 9 bases identical to TRBD1. This CDR3 spans 14 amino acids. The J segment lost 5 bases and the V segment lost 8 bases, leaving 7 bases of the junction unmatched. CDR1 is MDHEN, CDR2 SYDVKM, per germline.

This chain uses TRBV10-2 with TRBJ1-1, with 7 bases identical to TRBD1. The junction had 7 bases not matched to a gene; V was cut back by 6 bases and J by 0 bases. CDR1 is WSHSY, CDR2 SAAADI, per germline. The CDR3 extends over 15 amino acids. This CDR3 is CASRPTGRMNTEAFF. The DNA for the CDR3 is TGCGCCAGCAGACCGACAGGGAGAATGAACACTGAAGCTTTCTTT.

This clone came up a few times. The chain links TRBV7-3 to TRBJ2-5, with TRBD1 matching over 8 bases. The germline V gene encodes CDR1 SGHTA and CDR2 FQGTGA. V was clipped by 5 bases and J by 9 bases; unmatched bases: 8. CDR3 length equals 13 residues. The CDR3 nucleotides read TGTGCCAGCAGCCCCGGACAGGGTCTAGCCCAGTACTTC. It is translated as CASSPGQGLAQYF.